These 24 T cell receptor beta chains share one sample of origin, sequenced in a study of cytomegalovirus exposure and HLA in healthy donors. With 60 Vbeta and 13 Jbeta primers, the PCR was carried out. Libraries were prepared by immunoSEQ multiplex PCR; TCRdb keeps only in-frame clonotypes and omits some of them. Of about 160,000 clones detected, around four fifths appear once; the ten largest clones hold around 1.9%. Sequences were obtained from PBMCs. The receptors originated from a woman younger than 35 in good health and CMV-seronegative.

CDR3 coding DNA: TGTGCCAGCAGCCGTACTCAGGACAGCTCCTACGAGCAGTACTTC. It translates to CASSRTQDSSYEQYF. The chain recombines TRBV5-4 with TRBJ2-5, with D possibly TRBD1 on 6 matching bases. The DNA end lines up better with TRBJ2-7; the J call may be wrong. This CDR3 contains 15 residues. Germline CDR1 SGHNT, CDR2 YYREEE (reference sequence).

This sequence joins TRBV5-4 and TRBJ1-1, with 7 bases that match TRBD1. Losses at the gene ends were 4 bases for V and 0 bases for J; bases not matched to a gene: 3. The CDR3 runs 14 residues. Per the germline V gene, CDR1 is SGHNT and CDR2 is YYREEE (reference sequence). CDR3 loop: CASSPGQMNTEAFF. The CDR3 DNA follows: TGTGCCAGCAGCCCGGGACAGATGAACACTGAAGCTTTCTTT.

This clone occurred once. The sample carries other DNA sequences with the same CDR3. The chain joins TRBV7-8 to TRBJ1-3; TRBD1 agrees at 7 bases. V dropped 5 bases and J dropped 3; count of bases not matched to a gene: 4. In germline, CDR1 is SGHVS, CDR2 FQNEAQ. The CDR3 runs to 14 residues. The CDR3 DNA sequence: TGTGCCAGCAGCCTTGACAGGGATGGAAACACCATATATTTT. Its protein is CASSLDRDGNTIYF. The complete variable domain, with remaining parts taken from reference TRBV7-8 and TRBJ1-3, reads GAGVSQSPRYKVAKRGQDVALRCDPISGHVSLFWYQQALGQGPEFLTYFQNEAQLDKSGLPSDRFFAERPEGSVSTLKIQRTQQEDSAVYLCASSLDRDGNTIYFGEGSWLTVV.

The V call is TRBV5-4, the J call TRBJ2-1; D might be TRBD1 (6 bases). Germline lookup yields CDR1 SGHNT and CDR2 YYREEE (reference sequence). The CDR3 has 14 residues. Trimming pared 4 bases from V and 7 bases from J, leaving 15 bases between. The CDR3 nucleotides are TGTGCCAGCAGCCACAGTCTACAGGGTAATGAGCAGTTCTTC. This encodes CASSHSLQGNEQFF.

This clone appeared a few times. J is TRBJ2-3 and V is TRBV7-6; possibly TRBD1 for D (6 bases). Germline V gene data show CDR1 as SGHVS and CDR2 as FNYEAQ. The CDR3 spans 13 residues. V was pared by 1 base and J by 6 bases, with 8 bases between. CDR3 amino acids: CASSLGGLDTQYF. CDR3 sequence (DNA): TGTGCCAGCAGCTTAGGGGGGCTGGATACGCAGTATTTT.

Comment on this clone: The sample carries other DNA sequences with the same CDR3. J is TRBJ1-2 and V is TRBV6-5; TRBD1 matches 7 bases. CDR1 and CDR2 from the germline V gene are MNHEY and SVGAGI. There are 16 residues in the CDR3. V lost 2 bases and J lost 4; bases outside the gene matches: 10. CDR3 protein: CASSYGSGAGGYGYTF. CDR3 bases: TGTGCCAGCAGTTACGGATCAGGCGCAGGGGGCTATGGCTACACCTTC.

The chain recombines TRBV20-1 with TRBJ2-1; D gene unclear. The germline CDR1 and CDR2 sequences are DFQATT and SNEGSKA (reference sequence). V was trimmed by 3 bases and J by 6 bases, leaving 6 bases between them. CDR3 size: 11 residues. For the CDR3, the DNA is TGCAGTGCTAGGAGCCTCAATGAGCAGTTCTTC. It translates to CSARSLNEQFF.

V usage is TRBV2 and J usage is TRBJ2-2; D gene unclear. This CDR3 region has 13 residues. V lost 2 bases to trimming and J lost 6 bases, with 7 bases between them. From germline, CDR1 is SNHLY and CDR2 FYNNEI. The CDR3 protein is CASSESPAGELFF. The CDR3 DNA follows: TGTGCCAGCAGTGAAAGCCCGGCCGGGGAGCTGTTTTTT.

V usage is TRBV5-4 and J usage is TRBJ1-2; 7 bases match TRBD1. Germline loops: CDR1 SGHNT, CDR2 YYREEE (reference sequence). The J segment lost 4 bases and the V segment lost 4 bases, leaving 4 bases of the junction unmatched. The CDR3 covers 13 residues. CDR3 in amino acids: CASSRRDSYGYTF. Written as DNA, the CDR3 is TGTGCCAGCAGCCGCCGGGACAGCTATGGCTACACCTTC. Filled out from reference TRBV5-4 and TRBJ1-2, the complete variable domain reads ETGVTQSPTHLIKTRGQQVTLRCSSQSGHNTVSWYQQALGQGPQFIFQYYREEENGRGNFPPRFSGLQFPNYSSELNVNALELDDSALYLCASSRRDSYGYTFGSGTRLTVV.

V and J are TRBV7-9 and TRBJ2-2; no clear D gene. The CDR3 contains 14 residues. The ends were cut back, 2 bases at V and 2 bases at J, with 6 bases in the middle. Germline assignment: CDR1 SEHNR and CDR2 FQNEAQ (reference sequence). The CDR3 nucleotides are TGTGCCAGCAGCTTATATCCCAACACCGGGGAGCTGTTTTTT. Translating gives CASSLYPNTGELFF.

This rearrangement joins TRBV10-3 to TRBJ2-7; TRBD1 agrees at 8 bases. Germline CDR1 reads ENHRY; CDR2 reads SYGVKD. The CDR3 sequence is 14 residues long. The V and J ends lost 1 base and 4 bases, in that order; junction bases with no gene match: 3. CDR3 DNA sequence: TGTGCCATCAGTGAGTGGACAGGGAGGTACGAGCAGTACTTC. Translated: CAISEWTGRYEQYF.

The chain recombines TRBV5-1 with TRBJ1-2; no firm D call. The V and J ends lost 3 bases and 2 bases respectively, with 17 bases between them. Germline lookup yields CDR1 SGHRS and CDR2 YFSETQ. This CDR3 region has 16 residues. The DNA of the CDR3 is TGCGCCAGCAGCTCCGCTCCACTACGTAGAAACTATGGCTACACCTTC. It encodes CASSSAPLRRNYGYTF.

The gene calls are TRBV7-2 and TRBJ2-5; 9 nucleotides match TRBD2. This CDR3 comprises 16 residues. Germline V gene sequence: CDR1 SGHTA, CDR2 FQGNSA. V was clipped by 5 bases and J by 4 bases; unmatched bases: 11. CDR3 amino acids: CASSLVWREGRETQYF. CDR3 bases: TGTGCCAGCAGCCTCGTTTGGCGGGAGGGCCGAGAGACCCAGTACTTC.

The CDR3 DNA follows: TGTGCCAGCAGCTTAGGCGGGGGCGTGGGCACAGATACGCAGTATTTT. Its protein product is CASSLGGGVGTDTQYF. The chain links TRBV7-3 to TRBJ2-3, with D possibly matching TRBD2 (7 bases). CDR1 and CDR2 from the germline V gene are SGHTA and FQGTGA. The CDR3 spans 16 residues. V gave up 2 bases and J gave up 1 base, with 13 bases separating them.

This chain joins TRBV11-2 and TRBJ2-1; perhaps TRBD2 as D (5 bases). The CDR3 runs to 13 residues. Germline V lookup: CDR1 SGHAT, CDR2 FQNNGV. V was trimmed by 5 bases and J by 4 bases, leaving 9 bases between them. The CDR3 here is CASSTTRYNEQFF. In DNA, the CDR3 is TGTGCCAGCAGCACAACTAGGTACAATGAGCAGTTCTTC.

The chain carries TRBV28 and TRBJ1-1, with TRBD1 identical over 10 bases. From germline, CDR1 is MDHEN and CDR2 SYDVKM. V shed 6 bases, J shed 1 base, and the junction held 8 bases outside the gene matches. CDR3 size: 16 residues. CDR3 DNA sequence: TGTGCCAGCAGCCCTAGACAGGGGGCCGGGAACACTGAAGCTTTCTTT. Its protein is CASSPRQGAGNTEAFF.

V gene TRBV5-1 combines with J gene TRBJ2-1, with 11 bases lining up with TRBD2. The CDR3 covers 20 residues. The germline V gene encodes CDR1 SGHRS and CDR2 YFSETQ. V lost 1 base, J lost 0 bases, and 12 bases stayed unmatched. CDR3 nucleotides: TGCGCCAGCAGCTTGTGGGGGAGTAGGGGACTAGCGGACTCCTACAATGAGCAGTTCTTC. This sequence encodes CASSLWGSRGLADSYNEQFF.

CDR3 in DNA: TGCGCCAGCAGCTTGTTTGGGGGGGCTTGGAATGAGCAGTTCTTC. Amino acids: CASSLFGGAWNEQFF. The chain links TRBV5-1 to TRBJ2-1; TRBD2 might be the D (7 bases). The CDR3 sequence is 15 residues long. Deletions cut 1 base from V and 7 bases from J, with 15 bases between. Germline V lookup: CDR1 SGHRS, CDR2 YFSETQ.

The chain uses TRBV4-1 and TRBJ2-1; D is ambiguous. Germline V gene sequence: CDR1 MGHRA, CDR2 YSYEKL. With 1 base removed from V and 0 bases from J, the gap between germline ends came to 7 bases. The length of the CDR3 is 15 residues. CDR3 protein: CASSQGHPSYNEQFF. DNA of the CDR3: TGCGCCAGCAGCCAAGGGCACCCCTCCTACAATGAGCAGTTCTTC.

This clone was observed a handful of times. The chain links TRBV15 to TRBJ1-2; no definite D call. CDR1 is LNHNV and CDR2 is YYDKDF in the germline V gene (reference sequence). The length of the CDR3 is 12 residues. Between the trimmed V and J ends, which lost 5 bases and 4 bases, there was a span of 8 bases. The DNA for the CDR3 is TGTGCCACCAGCCCGGGATCCTATGGCTACACCTTC. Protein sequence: CATSPGSYGYTF. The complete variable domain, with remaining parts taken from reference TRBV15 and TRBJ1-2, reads DAMVIQNPRYQVTQFGKPVTLSCSQTLNHNVMYWYQQKSSQAPKLLFHYYDKDFNNEADTPDNFQSRRPNTSFCFLDIRSPGLGDTAMYLCATSPGSYGYTFGSGTRLTVV.

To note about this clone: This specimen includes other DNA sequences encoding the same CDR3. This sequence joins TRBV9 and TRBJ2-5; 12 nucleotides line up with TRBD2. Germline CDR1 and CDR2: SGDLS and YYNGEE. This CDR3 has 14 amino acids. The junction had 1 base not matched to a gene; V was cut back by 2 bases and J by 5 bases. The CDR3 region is CASSVGTSGETQYF. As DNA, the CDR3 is TGTGCCAGCAGCGTGGGGACTAGCGGGGAGACCCAGTACTTC.

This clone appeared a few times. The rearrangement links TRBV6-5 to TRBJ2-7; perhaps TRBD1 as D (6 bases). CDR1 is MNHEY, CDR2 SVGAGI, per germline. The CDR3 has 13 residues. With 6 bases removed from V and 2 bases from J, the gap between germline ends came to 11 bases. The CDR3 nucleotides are TGTGCCAGCAGACAAACAGGGACCTACGAGCAGTACTTC. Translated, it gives CASRQTGTYEQYF.

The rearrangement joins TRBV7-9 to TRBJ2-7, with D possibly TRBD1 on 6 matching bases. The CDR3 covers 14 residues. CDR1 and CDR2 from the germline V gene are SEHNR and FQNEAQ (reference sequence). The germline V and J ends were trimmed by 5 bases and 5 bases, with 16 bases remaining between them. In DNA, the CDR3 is TGTGCCAGCAGCCACGGGACACCTGAGGACGAGCAGTACTTC. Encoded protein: CASSHGTPEDEQYF.

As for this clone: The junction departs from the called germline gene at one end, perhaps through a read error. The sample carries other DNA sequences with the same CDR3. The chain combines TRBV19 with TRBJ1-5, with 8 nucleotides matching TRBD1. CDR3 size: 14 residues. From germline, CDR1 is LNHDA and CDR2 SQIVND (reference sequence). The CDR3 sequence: CASSWDRNNQPQHF. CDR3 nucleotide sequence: TGCGCCAGTAGCTGGGACAGGAACAATCAGCCCCAGCATTTT.